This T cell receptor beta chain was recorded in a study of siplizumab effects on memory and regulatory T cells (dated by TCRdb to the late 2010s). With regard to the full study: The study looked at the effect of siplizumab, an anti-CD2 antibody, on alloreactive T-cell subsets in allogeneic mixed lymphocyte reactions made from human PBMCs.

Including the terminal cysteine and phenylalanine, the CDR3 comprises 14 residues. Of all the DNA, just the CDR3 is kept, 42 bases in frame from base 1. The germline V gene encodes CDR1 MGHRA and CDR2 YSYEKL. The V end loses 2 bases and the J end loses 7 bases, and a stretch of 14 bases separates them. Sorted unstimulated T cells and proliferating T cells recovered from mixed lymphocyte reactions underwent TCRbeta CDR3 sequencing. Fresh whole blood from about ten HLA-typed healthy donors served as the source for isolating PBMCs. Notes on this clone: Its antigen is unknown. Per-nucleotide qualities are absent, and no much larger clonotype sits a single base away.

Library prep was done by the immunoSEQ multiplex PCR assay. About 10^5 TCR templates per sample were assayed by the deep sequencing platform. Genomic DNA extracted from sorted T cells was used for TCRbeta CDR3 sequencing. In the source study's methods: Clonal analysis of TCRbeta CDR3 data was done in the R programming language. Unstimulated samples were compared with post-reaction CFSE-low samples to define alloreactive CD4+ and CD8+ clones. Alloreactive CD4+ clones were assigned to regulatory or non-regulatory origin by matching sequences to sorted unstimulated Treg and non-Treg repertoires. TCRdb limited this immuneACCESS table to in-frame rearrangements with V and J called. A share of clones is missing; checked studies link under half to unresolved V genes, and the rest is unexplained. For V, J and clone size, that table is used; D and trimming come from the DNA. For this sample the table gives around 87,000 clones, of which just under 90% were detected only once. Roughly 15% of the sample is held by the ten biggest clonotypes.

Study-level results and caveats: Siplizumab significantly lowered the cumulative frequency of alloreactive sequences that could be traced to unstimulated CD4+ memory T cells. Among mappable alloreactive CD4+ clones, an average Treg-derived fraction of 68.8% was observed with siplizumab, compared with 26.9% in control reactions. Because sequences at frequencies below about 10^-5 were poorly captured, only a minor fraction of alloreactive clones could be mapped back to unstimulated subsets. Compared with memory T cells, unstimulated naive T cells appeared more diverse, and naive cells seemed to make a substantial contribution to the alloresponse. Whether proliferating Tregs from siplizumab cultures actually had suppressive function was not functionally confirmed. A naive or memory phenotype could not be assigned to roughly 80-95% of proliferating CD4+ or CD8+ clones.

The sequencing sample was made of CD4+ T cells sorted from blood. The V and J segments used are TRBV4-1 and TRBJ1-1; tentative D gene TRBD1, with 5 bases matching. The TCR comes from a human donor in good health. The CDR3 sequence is CASSQQRERGEAFF. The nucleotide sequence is TGCGCCAGCAGCCAACAGAGGGAGAGGGGTGAAGCTTTCTTT.